The next 27 T cell receptor beta chains were all read from a single sample in a study of blood T cell repertoires in COVID-19. TCRdb keeps only in-frame clones here, not all; method: immunoSEQ multiplex PCR. The top ten clones hold around 3.6% of a sample with some 260,000 clones, roughly three quarters of them seen once. Sequences were obtained from peripheral blood. The receptors were sampled from a woman between 40 and 50 years old with active or convalescent COVID-19.

The rearrangement uses TRBV11-2 and TRBJ1-4; the D is unclear. The CDR3 spans 17 residues. V lost 0 bases and J lost 0, with 11 bases in between. The germline CDR1 and CDR2 sequences are SGHAT and FQNNGV. The CDR3 bases are TGTGCCAGCAGCTTAGAGGTTAGAGCTGCAACTAATGAAAAACTGTTTTTT. The encoded protein is CASSLEVRAATNEKLFF.

This clone was seen a few times. V usage is TRBV5-1 and J usage is TRBJ1-2; D call uncertain. The germline V gene encodes CDR1 SGHRS and CDR2 YFSETQ. This CDR3 is 14 amino acids long. With 4 bases removed from V and 1 base from J, the gap between germline ends came to 11 bases. This CDR3 is CASSPPGINYGYTF. The CDR3 region has the DNA TGCGCCAGCAGCCCCCCGGGAATTAACTATGGCTACACCTTC.

The chain combines TRBV3-1 (or the pseudogene TRBV3-2) with TRBJ2-3; 16 nucleotides agree with TRBD2. The V gene end was trimmed by 3 bases and the J gene end by 3 bases; junction bases not matched to a gene: 6. CDR1 is LGHDT and CDR2 is YNNKEL in the germline V gene (reference sequence). This CDR3 is 18 amino acids long. The CDR3 spells CASSQGLAGGPGTDTQYF. The CDR3 DNA is TGTGCCAGCAGCCAGGGACTAGCGGGGGGGCCCGGAACAGATACGCAGTATTTT.

The J gene is TRBJ1-2, the V gene TRBV5-6; 7 bases are a match to TRBD1. The CDR3 length is 15 residues. V shed 5 bases, J shed 5 bases, and the junction held 12 bases outside the gene matches. Germline CDR1 and CDR2: SGHDT and YYEEEE. The CDR3 DNA sequence: TGTGCCAGCAGTGCCGGGACAGAAACCGCGTATGGCTACACCTTC. Its translation is CASSAGTETAYGYTF.

The gene calls are TRBV27 and TRBJ1-1; tentative D call: TRBD1 (6 bases). The CDR3 sequence is 14 residues long. Germline assignment: CDR1 MNHEY and CDR2 SMNVEV (reference sequence). Trimming cost V 4 bases and J 4 bases, with 13 bases left between them. The CDR3 DNA reads TGTGCCAGCAGTTGGGACACCTGGAGCACTGAAGCTTTCTTT. Its protein product is CASSWDTWSTEAFF.

V is TRBV5-8 and J is TRBJ2-3; 8 bases fit TRBD2. J was trimmed by 2 bases and V by 7 bases; bases with no gene match: 9. This CDR3 comprises 15 residues. Germline V gene sequence: CDR1 SGHTS, CDR2 YDEGEE. Written as DNA, the CDR3 is TGTGCCAGCCTGACGCGGGGGGATTCCACAGATACGCAGTATTTT. It specifies CASLTRGDSTDTQYF.

The chain carries TRBV12-3 or TRBV12-4 and TRBJ1-5, with D tentatively TRBD1 (6 bases). The CDR3 covers 11 residues. The V end was cut by 10 bases, the J end by 8 bases, with 12 bases between. As DNA, the CDR3 is TGTGCCATCGGGGGGGCAGAGCCCCAGCATTTT. Translation gives CAIGGAEPQHF.

This sequence joins TRBV7-3 and TRBJ2-2; 9 bases are a match to TRBD2. Germline CDR1 reads SGHTA; CDR2 reads FQGTGA. The CDR3 consists of 17 residues. V was clipped by 3 bases and J by 2 bases; unmatched bases: 7. The CDR3 spells CASSLLAGVRNTGELFF. The CDR3 nucleotides read TGTGCCAGCAGCTTGTTAGCGGGGGTTAGAAACACCGGGGAGCTGTTTTTT.

This sequence joins TRBV5-1 and TRBJ2-1, with 9 bases lining up with TRBD2. The J segment lost 7 bases and the V segment lost 0 bases, leaving 8 bases of the junction unmatched. Germline CDR1 and CDR2: SGHRS and YFSETQ. This CDR3 spans 16 amino acids. The CDR3 DNA is TGCGCCAGCAGCTTGGATCCTAGCGGGGTGAGAAATGAGCAGTTCTTC. Protein: CASSLDPSGVRNEQFF.

The chain uses TRBV3-1 (or the pseudogene TRBV3-2) and TRBJ1-6; 8 bases are a match to TRBD1. Per the germline V gene, CDR1 is LGHDT and CDR2 is YNNKEL (reference sequence). With 5 bases clipped from V and 9 bases from J, the junction kept 12 bases outside the gene matches. The CDR3 consists of 16 residues. CDR3 region: CASSLTRTGRGSPLHF. For the CDR3, the DNA is TGTGCCAGCAGCTTAACTCGGACAGGGCGCGGTTCACCCCTCCACTTT.

The chain is built from TRBV6-5 and TRBJ1-4, with 11 positions matching TRBD1. This CDR3 is 13 amino acids long. CDR1 and CDR2 from the germline V gene are MNHEY and SVGAGI. Trimming removed 6 bases from V and 6 bases from J; junction bases left unmatched: 0. In DNA, the CDR3 is TGTGCCAGCAGGGACAGGGGGCATGAAAAACTGTTTTTT. This sequence encodes CASRDRGHEKLFF.

The chain combines TRBV11-2 with TRBJ2-3, with 8 bases that match TRBD2. Germline V gene data show CDR1 as SGHAT and CDR2 as FQNNGV. With 2 bases clipped from V and 2 bases from J, the junction kept 3 bases outside the gene matches. The CDR3 spans 15 residues. CDR3 nucleotides: TGTGCCAGCAGCTTACAGCGGGGGAACACAGATACGCAGTATTTT. Its protein product is CASSLQRGNTDTQYF.

The chain has TRBV4-1 and TRBJ2-6, with a tentative D call TRBD2 (5 bases). CDR3 size: 16 residues. CDR1 is MGHRA and CDR2 is YSYEKL in the germline V gene. V lost 3 bases to trimming and J lost 0 bases, with 9 bases between them. The chain's CDR3 is CASSHGLSSGANVLTF. The DNA of the CDR3 is TGCGCCAGCAGCCATGGACTGTCCTCTGGGGCCAACGTCCTGACTTTC.

This chain joins TRBV27 and TRBJ1-2; possible D gene TRBD1, 6 bases. Germline loops: CDR1 MNHEY, CDR2 SMNVEV (reference sequence). Deletions cut 3 bases from V and 3 bases from J, with 8 bases between. CDR3 length equals 13 residues. The CDR3 sequence: CASSFTGYYGYTF. The DNA of the CDR3 is TGTGCCAGCAGTTTTACAGGGTACTATGGCTACACCTTC.

The chain combines TRBV7-3 with TRBJ2-1; TRBD1 matches 7 bases. V lost 5 bases, J lost 4 bases, and 5 bases stayed unmatched. This CDR3 spans 14 amino acids. Germline CDR1 and CDR2: SGHTA and FQGTGA. CDR3 amino acids: CASSREGQYNEQFF. CDR3 DNA: TGTGCCAGCAGCAGAGAGGGACAGTACAATGAGCAGTTCTTC.

This clone was picked up a small number of times. The genes are TRBV19 and TRBJ1-2; 7 bases match TRBD1. V dropped 3 bases and J dropped 0; count of bases not matched to a gene: 1. The CDR3 extends over 14 amino acids. In germline, CDR1 is LNHDA, CDR2 SQIVND (reference sequence). The CDR3 loop reads CASSIDRANYGYTF. CDR3 in DNA: TGTGCCAGTAGTATCGACAGGGCTAACTATGGCTACACCTTC.

V is TRBV28 and J is TRBJ1-1; TRBD1 aligns across 7 bases. This CDR3 comprises 14 residues. Germline V CDR1 and CDR2: MDHEN, SYDVKM. Trimming took 6 bases from V and 2 from J; bases not matched to a gene: 6. CDR3 nucleotide sequence: TGTGCCAGCAGCCTAGGGACAGCCAACACTGAAGCTTTCTTT. Protein product: CASSLGTANTEAFF. The variable domain in full, with the rest retrieved from reference TRBV28 and TRBJ1-1, is DVKVTQSSRYLVKRTGEKVFLECVQDMDHENMFWYRQDPGLGLRLIYFSYDVKMKEKGDIPEGYSVSREKKERFSLILESASTNQTSMYLCASSLGTANTEAFFGQGTRLTVV.

This chain joins TRBV28 and TRBJ2-7; 10 positions match TRBD1. V trimming: 8 bases; J trimming: 3 bases; junction bases outside the gene matches: 7. The germline gives CDR1 MDHEN, CDR2 SYDVKM. CDR3 length: 14 amino acids. The CDR3, as DNA: TGTGCCAGCTTTGGGACAGGGGATTACTACGAGCAGTACTTC. It is translated as CASFGTGDYYEQYF.

This chain connects TRBV2 to TRBJ1-4, with D perhaps TRBD1 (6 bases). The V gene lost 9 bases and the J gene lost 3 bases, with 14 bases spanning the gap. The CDR3 consists of 14 residues. CDR1 and CDR2 from the germline V gene are SNHLY and FYNNEI. The CDR3 protein is CASGGRGPNEKLFF. For the CDR3, the DNA is TGTGCCAGTGGGGGCAGGGGCCCTAATGAAAAACTGTTTTTT.

This clone was observed once. This chain links TRBV28 with TRBJ2-5, with D hard to call. This CDR3 has 16 amino acids. CDR1 is MDHEN and CDR2 is SYDVKM in the germline V gene. V lost 3 bases to trimming and J lost 1 base, with 15 bases between them. The CDR3 DNA is TGTGCCAGCAGTTTCCTTTCTAGGCAGCTCCAAGAGACCCAGTACTTC. This codes for CASSFLSRQLQETQYF.

This chain joins TRBV30 and TRBJ1-6; D unresolved. CDR3 size: 12 residues. The germline V gene has CDR1 GTSNPN and CDR2 SVGIG (reference sequence). The germline V and J ends were trimmed by 5 bases and 8 bases, with 10 bases remaining between them. This CDR3 reads CAWDRAHSPLHF. DNA for the CDR3: TGTGCCTGGGACCGAGCTCATTCACCCCTCCACTTT. Full variable domain (outside the CDR3, taken from reference TRBV30 and TRBJ1-6): SQTIHQWPATLVQPVGSPLSLECTVEGTSNPNLYWYRQAAGRGLQLLFYSVGIGQISSEVPQNLSASRPQDRQFILSSKKLLLSDSGFYLCAWDRAHSPLHFGNGTRLTVT.

This clone is a singleton in its sample. V usage is TRBV9 and J usage is TRBJ1-3; no definite D call. CDR3 length: 16 amino acids. Trimming pared 2 bases from V and 0 bases from J, leaving 12 bases between. CDR1 and CDR2 from the germline V gene are SGDLS and YYNGEE. The CDR3 DNA sequence: TGTGCCAGCAGCGTTTGGGGAGACCCCTCTGGAAACACCATATATTTT. Amino acids: CASSVWGDPSGNTIYF.

This clone was found a few times. The same CDR3 is also encoded by other DNA sequences in this sample. The V gene is TRBV19, the J gene TRBJ1-1; 7 nucleotides agree with TRBD1. The CDR3 sequence is 14 residues long. In germline, CDR1 is LNHDA, CDR2 SQIVND (reference sequence). J gave up 0 bases and V 7 bases, and 5 bases lay outside the gene matches. In DNA, the CDR3 is TGTGCCAGTACTCGGACAGGAATGAACACTGAAGCTTTCTTT. It encodes CASTRTGMNTEAFF.

This chain joins TRBV7-2 and TRBJ2-4; D is undetermined. The ends were cut back, 1 base at V and 0 bases at J, with 4 bases in the middle. The CDR3 is made up of 14 amino acids. CDR1 SGHTA and CDR2 FQGNSA come from the germline V gene. The CDR3 spells CASSLGVAKNIQYF. The CDR3 DNA reads as TGTGCCAGCAGCTTAGGAGTAGCCAAAAACATTCAGTACTTC.

The rearrangement uses TRBV19 and TRBJ2-7, with 12 bases identical to TRBD1. Per germline, CDR1 LNHDA and CDR2 SQIVND (reference sequence). The V segment lost 10 bases and the J segment 5 bases; nucleotides outside the gene matches: 6. The CDR3 contains 13 residues. CDR3 coding DNA: TGTGCCACATGGGACAGGGGGCTTGACGAGCAGTACTTC. Protein sequence: CATWDRGLDEQYF.

The V gene is TRBV7-2, the J gene TRBJ2-7; tentative D call: TRBD1 (5 bases). Germline lookup yields CDR1 SGHTA and CDR2 FQGNSA. The CDR3 is 15 residues long. Trimming took 4 bases from V and 2 from J, leaving 15 bases between them. The CDR3: CASSWVDSRAYEQYV. Written as DNA, the CDR3 is TGTGCCAGCAGCTGGGTCGACAGCAGGGCCTACGAGCAGTACGTC.

The chain recombines TRBV15 with TRBJ1-5; D unresolved. Trimming left V 3 bases short and J 7 bases short, with 16 bases between. This CDR3 region has 15 residues. The germline CDR1 and CDR2 sequences are LNHNV and YYDKDF (reference sequence). CDR3 region: CATSSAAVAWQPQHF. CDR3 in DNA: TGTGCCACCAGCAGTGCCGCAGTGGCATGGCAGCCCCAGCATTTT.